These 4 T cell receptor beta chains share one sample of origin, sequenced in a study of regulatory T cells in long-lasting Graves disease. This sample's time point: newly diagnosed GD, antithyroid drugs for less than 3 months. Scientists built the TCR library using RNA that was extracted from PBMCs. Assembly of TCR beta libraries relied on iRepertoire HTBI primers together with Arm-PCR of CDR3 regions. TCRdb re-called the multiplex PCR reads through MiXCR, storing one row per CDR3 protein. The table includes approximately 490,000 distinct CDR3 sequences, about a sixth detected once. This sample was also put to use in a study of T cells in Graves' hyperthyroidism and ophthalmopathy.

Sequencing used peripheral blood mononuclear cells (PBMCs), obtained at new diagnosis, from a patient treated with antithyroid drugs. All receptors come from a man aged 40-49 years with Graves disease.

The chain is built from TRBV7-3 and TRBJ2-6; D gene ambiguous. Looked up from germline, CDR1 is SGHTA and CDR2 is FQGTGA. Trimming took off 6 bases at V and 1 base at J, with 4 bases between the two ends. The CDR3 totals 13 residues. CDR3 residues: CASRPSGANVLTF. The DNA of the CDR3 is TGTGCCAGCAGACCTTCTGGGGCCAACGTCCTGACTTTC.

Many counts were recorded for this clonotype. The chain combines TRBV5-1 with TRBJ2-5; 9 bases match TRBD2. The CDR3 totals 14 residues. With V trimmed by 1 base and J by 4 bases, 2 bases remained unmatched. Germline values: CDR1 SGHRS, CDR2 YFSETQ. The CDR3 region has the DNA TGCGCCAGCAGCTTGCGAGCGGGAGGAGAGACCCAGTACTTC. It specifies CASSLRAGGETQYF.

This clonotype was seen at least ten times. This chain joins TRBV28 and TRBJ2-7; the D gene is possibly TRBD1 (6 bases). The CDR3 has 18 amino acids. Per the germline V gene, CDR1 is MDHEN and CDR2 is SYDVKM. V lost 10 bases, J lost 2 bases, and 30 bases lay in between. CDR3 sequence: CATPLHPTPRTEAYEQYF. CDR3 coding DNA: TGTGCCACCCCGCTCCACCCAACGCCGAGGACAGAAGCCTACGAGCAGTACTTC.

This clonotype has at least ten counts. The chain combines TRBV3-1 with TRBJ1-5, with D possibly TRBD1 on 5 matching bases. V lost 1 base, J lost 5 bases, and 12 bases lay in between. The length of the CDR3 is 15 residues. In germline, CDR1 is LGHDT, CDR2 YNNKEL (reference sequence). CDR3 region: CASSQVPGPHQPQHF. DNA of the CDR3: TGTGCCAGCAGCCAAGTCCCGGGGCCTCATCAGCCCCAGCATTTT.